This TCR beta chain is from a study of human T cells and chemical hapten exposure. TCRdb re-derived calls from the RACE reads in MiXCR, one entry per CDR3 protein. The profile covers roughly 100,000 distinct CDR3 sequences, with roughly 8% appearing a single time and 2.9% taken by the ten largest. The time point: healthy volunteer bleed at 2 weeks. Blood, whole and unfractionated, served as the source for total RNA extraction. The sample holds many counts of this clonotype. This clonotype originated in a female donor in good health. Some clones in this sample may be carry-over from other donors' samples. The sample consisted of whole blood.

The chain's CDR3 is CASSSYSTGPETQYF. CDR3 DNA sequence: TGTGCCAGCAGCTCCTATTCGACAGGGCCAGAGACCCAGTACTTC. This sequence joins TRBV5-8 and TRBJ2-5; TRBD1 matches at 7 bases. V trimming: 3 bases; J trimming: 4 bases; junction bases outside the gene matches: 9. The CDR3 is made up of 15 amino acids. The germline V gene encodes CDR1 SGHTS and CDR2 YDEGEE.